A single sample is the source of the 17 T cell receptor beta chains below, sequenced in a study of blood T cell repertoires in COVID-19. Assay: immunoSEQ multiplex PCR; the TCRdb copy retains only in-frame clones and omits some. The repertoire holds over 95,000 clones, with about four fifths as singletons. The source material was peripheral blood. The receptors stem from a woman aged 55-75 years with acute or convalescent COVID-19.

This clone was detected only once. The gene calls are TRBV28 and TRBJ2-3; 10 bases agree with TRBD1. Per germline, CDR1 MDHEN and CDR2 SYDVKM. V dropped 7 bases and J dropped 4; count of bases not matched to a gene: 14. The CDR3 totals 17 residues. The CDR3 coding sequence is TGTGCCAGCACCTATATACGACAGGGGGCGCAGGCAGATACGCAGTATTTT. Residues: CASTYIRQGAQADTQYF.

This rearrangement joins TRBV5-1 to TRBJ2-2; D unresolved. Germline assignment: CDR1 SGHRS and CDR2 YFSETQ. Trimming removed 0 bases at V and 2 bases at J, with 11 bases between. CDR3 size: 16 residues. CDR3 coding DNA: TGCGCCAGCAGCTTGGGGCCAATTAAAAACACCGGGGAGCTGTTTTTT. Residues: CASSLGPIKNTGELFF. Based on the CDR3 plus reference TRBV5-1 and TRBJ2-2, the full variable domain is KAGVTQTPRYLIKTRGQQVTLSCSPISGHRSVSWYQQTPGQGLQFLFEYFSETQRNKGNFPGRFSGRQFSNSRSEMNVSTLELGDSALYLCASSLGPIKNTGELFFGEGSRLTVL.

The chain is built from TRBV3-1 (or the pseudogene TRBV3-2) and TRBJ1-1; 7 positions agree with TRBD1. V was pared by 4 bases and J by 0 bases, with 5 bases of the junction left unmatched. In germline, CDR1 is LGHDT, CDR2 YNNKEL (reference sequence). CDR3 length: 15 amino acids. CDR3 sequence (DNA): TGTGCCAGCAGCCGAAATGACAGGGTGAACACTGAAGCTTTCTTT. This translates into CASSRNDRVNTEAFF.

The chain carries TRBV11-1 and TRBJ1-1, with 11 bases fitting TRBD1. V was clipped by 5 bases and J by 10 bases; unmatched bases: 9. This CDR3 region has 14 residues. Germline-derived CDR1 and CDR2 are SGHAT and FQDESV (reference sequence). The CDR3: CASSLRTGGEVAFF. In DNA form, the CDR3 reads TGTGCCAGCAGCCTTCGGACAGGGGGCGAGGTAGCTTTCTTT.

V is TRBV5-6 and J is TRBJ2-1; TRBD2 matches at 16 bases. The CDR3 consists of 17 residues. The ends lost 4 bases at V and 15 bases at J; junction bases unmatched: 16. Germline lookup yields CDR1 SGHDT and CDR2 YYEEEE. CDR3 sequence reads: CASSRKIPGLAGGTSFF. The CDR3 DNA reads as TGTGCCAGCAGCCGAAAAATCCCGGGACTAGCGGGGGGGACCTCGTTCTTC.

The sample holds one count of this clone. The chain carries TRBV29-1 and TRBJ1-2; D gene uncertain. The CDR3 totals 13 residues. The V and J ends lost 1 base and 5 bases respectively, with 11 bases between them. Germline CDR1 and CDR2: SQVTM and ANQGSEA. This CDR3 is CSVEVRAKYGYTF. Written as DNA, the CDR3 is TGCAGCGTTGAAGTGAGGGCCAAGTATGGCTACACCTTC.

This clone was detected once. The chain links TRBV5-5 to TRBJ1-1; 9 bases line up with TRBD1. The germline V gene encodes CDR1 SGHKS and CDR2 YYEKEE (reference sequence). Unmatched junction bases numbered 5, after V lost 3 bases and J lost 5 bases. The CDR3 extends over 14 amino acids. The CDR3 DNA is TGTGCCAGCAGCTGGGACAGGGTTTGGACTGAAGCTTTCTTT. This translates into CASSWDRVWTEAFF.

The gene calls are TRBV3-1 (or the pseudogene TRBV3-2) and TRBJ2-7, with 13 bases identical to TRBD2. The length of the CDR3 is 15 residues. Trimming took 3 bases from V and 7 from J; bases not matched to a gene: 6. Germline CDR1 and CDR2: LGHDT and YNNKEL (reference sequence). In nucleotides, the CDR3 is TGTGCCAGCAGCCACGCACTAGCGGGGGGGGAGGAGCAGTACTTC. This codes for CASSHALAGGEEQYF.

The genes are TRBV4-2 and TRBJ2-5; D is ambiguous. V was trimmed by 0 bases and J by 3 bases, leaving 8 bases between them. The CDR3 has 14 amino acids. Germline V lookup: CDR1 LGHNA, CDR2 YNFKEQ. Here the CDR3 DNA reads TGTGCCAGCAGCCAAGATCTAGTCGAAGAGACCCAGTACTTC. It yields the protein CASSQDLVEETQYF.

The chain has TRBV7-9 and TRBJ2-7; tentative D call: TRBD1 (6 bases). Germline CDR1 is SEHNR and CDR2 is FQNEAQ (reference sequence). The CDR3 is 17 residues long. V dropped 1 base and J dropped 3 bases, with 19 bases sitting between them. CDR3: CASSLVMGSDRYYEQYF. For the CDR3, the DNA is TGTGCCAGCAGCTTAGTAATGGGATCAGACAGGTACTACGAGCAGTACTTC.

The chain recombines TRBV20-1 with TRBJ2-5, with 11 bases identical to TRBD1. CDR3 length equals 15 residues. Trimming at V came to 3 bases and at J to 5 bases, leaving 8 bases not matched to a gene. Germline lookup yields CDR1 DFQATT and CDR2 SNEGSKA (reference sequence). The CDR3: CSASLRDRGSETQYF. CDR3 coding DNA: TGCAGTGCTAGTCTCAGGGACAGGGGGAGCGAGACCCAGTACTTC.

In this sample, this clone turned up a few times. V gene TRBV6-2 or TRBV6-3 combines with J gene TRBJ2-1, with D possibly matching TRBD2 (6 bases). This CDR3 region has 19 residues. Germline V gene lookup returns CDR1 MNHEY and CDR2 SVGEGT. V was shortened by 2 bases and J by 0 bases, with 20 bases between the two germline ends. The CDR3 region is CASSYPELGGARSYNEQFF. The CDR3 region has the DNA TGTGCCAGCAGTTACCCAGAATTGGGCGGGGCACGCTCCTACAATGAGCAGTTCTTC.

V gene TRBV11-3 combines with J gene TRBJ2-6; 11 nucleotides align to TRBD1. From germline, CDR1 is SGHNT and CDR2 YENEEA. CDR3 length: 20 amino acids. V dropped 0 bases and J dropped 4; count of bases not matched to a gene: 11. This CDR3 is CASSLEKGTGGTWGANVLTF. The CDR3 coding sequence is TGTGCCAGCAGCTTAGAAAAAGGGACAGGGGGGACCTGGGGGGCCAACGTCCTGACTTTC.

The V and J genes are TRBV12-5 and TRBJ1-4; no definite D call. V gave up 4 bases and J gave up 14 bases, with 11 bases separating them. CDR1 LGHNT and CDR2 FRNRAP come from the germline V gene. The CDR3 covers 11 residues. CDR3 sequence (DNA): TGTGCTAGTGGTTCACAAATGAGGCTGTTTTTT. Protein: CASGSQMRLFF.

The rearrangement joins TRBV30 to TRBJ1-4, with D unclear. The CDR3 loop spans 14 amino acids. Trimming removed 0 bases from V and 0 bases from J, with 5 bases in between. CDR1 is GTSNPN and CDR2 is SVGIG in the germline V gene (reference sequence). The CDR3 protein is CAWSVYATNEKLFF. Written as DNA, the CDR3 is TGTGCCTGGAGTGTATATGCAACTAATGAAAAACTGTTTTTT.

The V and J genes are TRBV11-3 and TRBJ2-1; TRBD1 agrees at 9 bases. Germline CDR1 is SGHNT and CDR2 is YENEEA. The CDR3 sequence is 15 residues long. V gave up 3 bases and J gave up 4 bases; unmatched junction bases: 4. The chain's CDR3 is CASSLGQGGYNEQFF. CDR3 nucleotides: TGTGCCAGCAGCTTGGGACAGGGCGGATACAATGAGCAGTTCTTC.

The chain uses TRBV11-3 and TRBJ2-3; the match to TRBD2 covers 8 bases. The trim removed 3 bases at V and 4 bases at J, leaving 6 bases unmatched. The CDR3 runs 15 residues. CDR1 is SGHNT, CDR2 YENEEA, per germline. CDR3 loop: CASSFRSGAADTQYF. DNA of the CDR3: TGTGCCAGCAGCTTTCGTAGCGGGGCGGCAGATACGCAGTATTTT.